This T cell receptor beta chain came from a study of blood T cells in healthy people across ages. Across the whole study: Per two T cells, template switching captured roughly one barcoded beta molecule. General study findings and limits: Age advanced and TCR beta diversity per million T cells fell, roughly linearly. Naive and antigen-experienced cells could not be conclusively compared, given unsorted PBMCs.

Turning to this clonotype: Its target is unknown.

Per germline, CDR1 DFQATT and CDR2 SNEGSKA (reference sequence). CDR3 length: 16 amino acids. Sample-barcoded 5' priming and a J-beta primer mix drove a second PCR of 7 to 11 cycles. Every single cDNA molecule received a tag from a template-switch adaptor with 12 random nucleotides. Using its own MiXCR run on the 5' RACE reads, TCRdb lists one record per CDR3 protein. The table records 1,100,000 or so distinct CDR3 sequences, 35% to 50% of them present only once. V gene TRBV20-1 combines with J gene TRBJ2-4; 10 nucleotides align to TRBD2. The J call may be wrong; the DNA end is better matched by TRBJ2-7. The sample consisted of blood. The clonotype was recovered from an older woman in good health. The CDR3 region is CSARKDSSGSAYEQYF. CDR3 coding DNA: TGCAGTGCTAGAAAGGATTCTAGCGGGAGTGCCTACGAGCAGTACTTC.